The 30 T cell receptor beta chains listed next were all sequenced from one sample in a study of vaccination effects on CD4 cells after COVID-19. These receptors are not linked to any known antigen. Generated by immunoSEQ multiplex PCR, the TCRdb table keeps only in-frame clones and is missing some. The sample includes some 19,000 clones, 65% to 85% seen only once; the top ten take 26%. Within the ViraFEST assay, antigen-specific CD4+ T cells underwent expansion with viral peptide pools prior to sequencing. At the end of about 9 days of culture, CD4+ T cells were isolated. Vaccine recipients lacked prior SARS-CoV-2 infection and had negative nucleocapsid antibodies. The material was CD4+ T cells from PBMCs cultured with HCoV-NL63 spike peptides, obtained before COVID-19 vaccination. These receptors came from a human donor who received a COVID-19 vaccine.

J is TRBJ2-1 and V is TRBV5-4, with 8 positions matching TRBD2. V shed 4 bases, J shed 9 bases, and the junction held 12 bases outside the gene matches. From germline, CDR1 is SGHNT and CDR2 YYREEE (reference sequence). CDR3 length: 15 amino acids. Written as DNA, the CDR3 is TGTGCCAGCAGCCCGAGGGCTAGCGGGCCAGGTGAGCAGTTCTTC. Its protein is CASSPRASGPGEQFF.

CDR3 in DNA: TGTGCCACCAGTGATTTAAGGGGTGGTAACACCGGGGAGCTGTTTTTT. It translates to CATSDLRGGNTGELFF. The genes are TRBV24-1 and TRBJ2-2, with TRBD1 as a possible D gene (5 bases). The CDR3 loop spans 16 amino acids. Germline V gene lookup returns CDR1 KGHDR and CDR2 SFDVKD. V lost 1 base to trimming and J lost 2 bases, with 10 bases between them.

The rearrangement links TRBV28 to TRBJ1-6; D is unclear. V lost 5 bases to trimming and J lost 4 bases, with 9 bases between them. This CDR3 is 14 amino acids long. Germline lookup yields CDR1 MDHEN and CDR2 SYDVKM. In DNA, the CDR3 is TGTGCCAGCAGTACGACGGTTTATAATTCACCCCTCCACTTT. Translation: CASSTTVYNSPLHF.

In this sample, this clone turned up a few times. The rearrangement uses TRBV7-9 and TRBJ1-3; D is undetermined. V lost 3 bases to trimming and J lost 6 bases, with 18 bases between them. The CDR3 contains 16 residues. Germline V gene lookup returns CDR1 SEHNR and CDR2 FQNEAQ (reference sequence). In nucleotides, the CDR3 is TGTGCCAGCAGCTTGGGCGAGGGAATCAATGAAAACACCATATATTTT. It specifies CASSLGEGINENTIYF.

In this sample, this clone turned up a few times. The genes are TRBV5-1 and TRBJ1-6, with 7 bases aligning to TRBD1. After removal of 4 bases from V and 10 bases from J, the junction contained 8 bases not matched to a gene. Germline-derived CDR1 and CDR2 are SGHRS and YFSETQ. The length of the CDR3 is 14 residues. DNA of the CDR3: TGCGCCAGCAGCCTGGACAGGTCTCGATCACCCCTCCACTTT. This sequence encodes CASSLDRSRSPLHF. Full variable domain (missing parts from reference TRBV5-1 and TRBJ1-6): KAGVTQTPRYLIKTRGQQVTLSCSPISGHRSVSWYQQTPGQGLQFLFEYFSETQRNKGNFPGRFSGRQFSNSRSEMNVSTLELGDSALYLCASSLDRSRSPLHFGNGTRLTVT.

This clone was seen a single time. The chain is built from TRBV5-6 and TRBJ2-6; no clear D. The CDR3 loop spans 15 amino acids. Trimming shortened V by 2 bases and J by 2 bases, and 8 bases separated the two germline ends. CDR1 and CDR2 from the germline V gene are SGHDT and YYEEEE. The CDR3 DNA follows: TGTGCCAGCAGCTTTCTGACGGCTGGGGCCAACGTCCTGACTTTC. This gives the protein CASSFLTAGANVLTF. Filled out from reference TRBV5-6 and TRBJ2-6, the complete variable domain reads DAGVTQSPTHLIKTRGQQVTLRCSPKSGHDTVSWYQQALGQGPQFIFQYYEEEERQRGNFPDRFSGHQFPNYSSELNVNALLLGDSALYLCASSFLTAGANVLTFGAGSRLTVL.

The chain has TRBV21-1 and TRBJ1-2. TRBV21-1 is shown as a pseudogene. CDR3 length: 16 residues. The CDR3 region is CASSKFVQGGFYGYTF. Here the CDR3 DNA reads TGTGCCAGCAGCAAATTTGTCCAGGGAGGCTTTTATGGCTACACCTTC.

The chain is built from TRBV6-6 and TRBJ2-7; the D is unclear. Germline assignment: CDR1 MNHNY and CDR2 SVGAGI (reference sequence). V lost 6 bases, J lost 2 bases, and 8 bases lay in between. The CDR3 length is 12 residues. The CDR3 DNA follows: TGTGCCAGCAGAAAGATTCCCTACGAGCAGTACTTC. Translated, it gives CASRKIPYEQYF.

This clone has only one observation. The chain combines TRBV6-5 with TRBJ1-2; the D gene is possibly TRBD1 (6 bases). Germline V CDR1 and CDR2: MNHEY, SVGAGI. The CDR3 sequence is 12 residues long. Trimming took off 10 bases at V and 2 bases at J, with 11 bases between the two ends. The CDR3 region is CATAGQNYGYTF. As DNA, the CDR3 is TGTGCCACCGCGGGACAAAACTATGGCTACACCTTC.

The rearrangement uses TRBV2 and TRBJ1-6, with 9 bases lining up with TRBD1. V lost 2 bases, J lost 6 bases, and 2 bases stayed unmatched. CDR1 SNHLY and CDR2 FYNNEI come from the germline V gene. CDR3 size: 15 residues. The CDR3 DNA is TGTGCCAGCAGTGAAAGGGGACAGGGTAATTCACCCCTCCACTTT. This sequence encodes CASSERGQGNSPLHF.

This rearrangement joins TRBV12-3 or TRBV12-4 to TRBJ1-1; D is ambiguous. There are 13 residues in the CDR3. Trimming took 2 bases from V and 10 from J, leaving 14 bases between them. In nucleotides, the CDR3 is TGTGCCAGCAGTTTAAACCTCGGGCGCGGAGCTTTCTTT. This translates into CASSLNLGRGAFF.

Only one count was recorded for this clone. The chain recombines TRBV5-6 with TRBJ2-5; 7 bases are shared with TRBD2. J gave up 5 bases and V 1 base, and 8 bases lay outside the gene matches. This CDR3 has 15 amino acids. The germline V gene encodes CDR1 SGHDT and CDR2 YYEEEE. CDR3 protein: CASSLSKRGGETQYF. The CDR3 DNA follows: TGTGCCAGCAGCTTGTCTAAGCGGGGTGGGGAGACCCAGTACTTC.

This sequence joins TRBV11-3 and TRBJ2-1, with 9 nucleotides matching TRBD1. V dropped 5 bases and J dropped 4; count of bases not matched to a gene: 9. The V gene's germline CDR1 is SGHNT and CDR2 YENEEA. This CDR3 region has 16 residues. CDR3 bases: TGTGCCAGCAGCGCCACCGGGACAGGGACTTACAATGAGCAGTTCTTC. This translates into CASSATGTGTYNEQFF.

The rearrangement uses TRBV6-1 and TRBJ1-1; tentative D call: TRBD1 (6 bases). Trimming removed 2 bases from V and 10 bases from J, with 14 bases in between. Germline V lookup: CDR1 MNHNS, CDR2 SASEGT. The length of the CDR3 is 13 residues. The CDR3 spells CASSEIRGGGAFF. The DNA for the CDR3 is TGTGCCAGCAGTGAAATCAGGGGCGGGGGAGCTTTCTTT.

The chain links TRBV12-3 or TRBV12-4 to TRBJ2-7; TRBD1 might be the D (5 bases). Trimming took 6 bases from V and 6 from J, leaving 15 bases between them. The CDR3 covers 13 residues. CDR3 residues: CASRALGDPEQYF. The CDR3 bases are TGTGCCAGCAGGGCCCTAGGGGATCCCGAGCAGTACTTC.

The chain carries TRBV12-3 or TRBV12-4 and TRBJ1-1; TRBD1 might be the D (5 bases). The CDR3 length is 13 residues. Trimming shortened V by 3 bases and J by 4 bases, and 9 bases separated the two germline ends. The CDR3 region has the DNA TGTGCCAGCAGTTTTTCGGGGGGCACTGAAGCTTTCTTT. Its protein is CASSFSGGTEAFF.

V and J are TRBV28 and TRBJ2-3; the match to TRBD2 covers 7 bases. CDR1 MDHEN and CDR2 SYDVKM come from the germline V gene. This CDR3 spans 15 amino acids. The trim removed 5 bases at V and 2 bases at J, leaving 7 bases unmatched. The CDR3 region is CASSPKRGLTDTQYF. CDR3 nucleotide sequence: TGTGCCAGCAGTCCTAAGCGGGGACTCACAGATACGCAGTATTTT.

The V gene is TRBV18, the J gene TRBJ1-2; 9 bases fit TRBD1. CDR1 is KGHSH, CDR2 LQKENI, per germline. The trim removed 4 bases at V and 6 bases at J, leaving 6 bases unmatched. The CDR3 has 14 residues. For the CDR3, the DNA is TGTGCCAGCTCACTCAGGACAGGGGATCATGGCTACACCTTC. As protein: CASSLRTGDHGYTF.

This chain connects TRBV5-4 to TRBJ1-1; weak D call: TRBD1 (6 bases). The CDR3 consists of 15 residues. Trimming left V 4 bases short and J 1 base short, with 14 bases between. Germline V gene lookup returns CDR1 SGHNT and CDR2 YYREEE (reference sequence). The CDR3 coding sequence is TGTGCCAGCAGCCCCCCGGGACAAACGAACACTGAAGCTTTCTTT. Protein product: CASSPPGQTNTEAFF.

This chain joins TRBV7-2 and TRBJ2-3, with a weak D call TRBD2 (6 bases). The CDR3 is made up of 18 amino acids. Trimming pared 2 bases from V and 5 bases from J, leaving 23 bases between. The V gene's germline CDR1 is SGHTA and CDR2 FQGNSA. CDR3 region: CASSLWLGSAGGRDTQYF. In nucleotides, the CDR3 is TGTGCCAGCAGCTTATGGCTCGGTTCAGCGGGTGGGAGAGATACGCAGTATTTT.

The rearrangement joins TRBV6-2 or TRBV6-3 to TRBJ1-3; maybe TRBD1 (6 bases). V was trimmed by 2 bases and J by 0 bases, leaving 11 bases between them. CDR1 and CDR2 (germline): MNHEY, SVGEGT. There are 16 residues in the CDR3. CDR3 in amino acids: CASSYPGQNSGNTIYF. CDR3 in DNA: TGTGCCAGCAGTTACCCGGGACAAAACTCTGGAAACACCATATATTTT.

CDR3 residues: CASSPGTGPYNEQFF. The CDR3 nucleotides are TGTGCCAGCAGCCCCGGGACAGGGCCGTACAATGAGCAGTTCTTC. V is TRBV11-2 and J is TRBJ2-1; 9 bases match TRBD1. J lost 4 bases, V lost 5 bases, and 6 bases had no gene match. This CDR3 contains 15 residues. The V gene's germline CDR1 is SGHAT and CDR2 FQNNGV.

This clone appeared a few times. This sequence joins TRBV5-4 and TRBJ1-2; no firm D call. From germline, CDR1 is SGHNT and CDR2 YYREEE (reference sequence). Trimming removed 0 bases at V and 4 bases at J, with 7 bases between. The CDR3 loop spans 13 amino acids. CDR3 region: CASSLGEPYGYTF. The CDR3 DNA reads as TGTGCCAGCAGCTTGGGGGAGCCCTATGGCTACACCTTC.

This chain's CDR3 is CASSQSPTRRDNEQFF. In nucleotides, the CDR3 is TGCGCCAGCAGCCAATCCCCCACGCGGAGGGACAATGAGCAGTTCTTC. This chain uses TRBV4-1 with TRBJ2-1; a weak D match, TRBD2 (6 bases). CDR1 and CDR2 (germline): MGHRA, YSYEKL. V lost 2 bases to trimming and J lost 5 bases, with 16 bases between them. CDR3 length equals 16 residues.

As DNA, the CDR3 is TGCGCCAGCAGCCTCGAGGGGTGGGCCGGGGAGCTGTTTTTT. The encoded protein is CASSLEGWAGELFF. The chain is built from TRBV4-3 and TRBJ2-2; D possibly matches TRBD1 or TRBD2 (5 bases each). With 4 bases removed from V and 6 bases from J, the gap between germline ends came to 12 bases. Germline V gene sequence: CDR1 LGHNA, CDR2 YSLEER. The CDR3 has 14 residues.

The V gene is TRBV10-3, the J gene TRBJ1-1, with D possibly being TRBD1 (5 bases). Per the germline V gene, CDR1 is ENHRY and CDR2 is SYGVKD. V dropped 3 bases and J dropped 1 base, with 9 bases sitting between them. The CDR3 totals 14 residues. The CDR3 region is CAISELRENTEAFF. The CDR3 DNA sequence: TGTGCCATCAGTGAACTCAGGGAGAACACTGAAGCTTTCTTT.

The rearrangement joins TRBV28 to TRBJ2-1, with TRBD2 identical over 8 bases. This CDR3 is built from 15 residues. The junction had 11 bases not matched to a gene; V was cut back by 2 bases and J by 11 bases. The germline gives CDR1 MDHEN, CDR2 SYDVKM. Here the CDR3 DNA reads TGTGCCAGCAGTTTACCGGGACTAGTTACCGATAAGCAGTTCTTC. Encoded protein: CASSLPGLVTDKQFF.

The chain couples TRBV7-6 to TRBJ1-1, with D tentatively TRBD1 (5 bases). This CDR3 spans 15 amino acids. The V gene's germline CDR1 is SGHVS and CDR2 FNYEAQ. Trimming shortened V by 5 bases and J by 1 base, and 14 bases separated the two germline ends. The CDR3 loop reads CASSLKTVTNTEAFF. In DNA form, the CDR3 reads TGTGCCAGCAGCCTAAAGACAGTAACGAACACTGAAGCTTTCTTT.

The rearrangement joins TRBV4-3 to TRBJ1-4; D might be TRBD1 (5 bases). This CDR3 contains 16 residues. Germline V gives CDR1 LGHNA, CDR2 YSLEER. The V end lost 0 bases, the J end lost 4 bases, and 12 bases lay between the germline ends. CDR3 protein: CASSQDRGRLNEKLFF. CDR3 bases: TGCGCCAGCAGCCAAGATAGGGGCAGGCTTAATGAAAAACTGTTTTTT.

This chain's CDR3 is CASSSHGGLALTGELFF. The CDR3 nucleotides read TGTGCCAGCAGCTCCCACGGCGGACTAGCGTTAACCGGGGAGCTGTTTTTT. The chain couples TRBV7-2 to TRBJ2-2; 9 positions match TRBD2. With V trimmed by 4 bases and J by 5 bases, 11 bases remained unmatched. The germline gives CDR1 SGHTA, CDR2 FQGNSA. This CDR3 has 17 amino acids.